What follows describes a single T cell receptor beta chain. This sample was taken from a study of blood T cell repertoires in COVID-19. Recovered status applied to Cohort 3 donors who had two consecutive negative PCRs. It also applied to those with clearance or with symptom resolution. This CDR3 comprises 15 residues. V shed 4 bases, J shed 0 bases, and the junction held 3 bases outside the gene matches. Germline values: CDR1 SGHRS, CDR2 YFSETQ. In the source study's methods: Amplification of reference gene primers was used by the study to estimate nucleated cell counts. Clones were read by immunoSEQ multiplex PCR, and TCRdb kept only the in-frame ones, dropping some. The V and J calls and the clone size are those of that table, but D and trimming were determined from the DNA. The top ten hold about 12% of the sample, which has about 170,000 clones, about 80% seen once.

Sequencing used PBMCs or T cells enriched from blood (not recorded which). This clonotype was obtained from a man in his fifties who had recovered from COVID-19. The rearrangement joins TRBV5-1 to TRBJ2-2; 7 bases align to TRBD2. DNA for the CDR3: TGCGCCAGCAGCGAGGGGACTACGAACACCGGGGAGCTGTTTTTT. It is translated as CASSEGTTNTGELFF.